This T cell receptor beta chain was sequenced for a study of shared clonotypes between healthy human individuals. In regard to this clone: Antigen specificity is unknown.

Terminally differentiated effector memory CD45RA+ cells were left out of the naive CD8 fraction, which was CD45RO-negative and positively selected for CCR7. The CDR3 totals 17 residues. Per the germline V gene, CDR1 is MGHRA and CDR2 is YSYEKL. V gave up 0 bases and J gave up 5 bases; unmatched junction bases: 7. Study outcomes and limitations: Shared clonotypes: 4.5% to 6% naive CD4, about 4% naive CD8, roughly 2.4% memory CD4, approximately 0.41% memory CD8.

Repertoires were generated with immunoSEQ multiplex PCR, while TCRdb's copy carries only in-frame clones and drops some. The profile shows 1.5 million to 2.5 million clones, about 95% of them singletons. This receptor was identified in a man between 18 and 35 years old in good health. Input material: naive CD8+ T cells sorted from blood. The gene calls are TRBV4-1 and TRBJ1-5; 10 bases are shared with TRBD1. DNA of the CDR3: TGCGCCAGCAGCCAAGAGCCCCCCGGGACAGGGGATCAGCCCCAGCATTTT. The encoded protein is CASSQEPPGTGDQPQHF.